Sequencing of this TCR beta chain was carried out in a study of identical twins. General observations from the study: Out-of-frame TCR alpha sharing observed in monozygotic twins exceeded model estimates. It was possible that invariant MAIT and iNKT cells partly confounded the zero-insertion analyses. Researchers reported excess low generation probability among twin-shared out-of-frame alpha sequences.

J gave up 5 bases and V 5 bases, and 7 bases lay outside the gene matches. The CDR3 sequence is 16 residues long. The germline gives CDR1 MDHEN, CDR2 SYDVKM. Template switching added a universal primer site, and cDNA bore unique molecular identifiers. TCRdb used MiXCR to reprocess the 5' RACE reads, holding one entry per CDR3 protein. The data show approximately 500,000 distinct CDR3 sequences, roughly 15% seen once. To note about this clonotype: Its antigen is currently unknown.

These data are also associated with another study on yellow fever vaccine responses in identical twins.

The genes are TRBV28 and TRBJ2-2; 11 positions agree with TRBD1. The TCR was taken from a young woman in good health. Sequencing used CD4+ T cells sorted from blood. The CDR3 loop reads CASSHGQGASTGELFF. CDR3 DNA sequence: TGTGCCAGCAGTCACGGACAGGGGGCGTCTACCGGGGAGCTGTTTTTT.